These 18 T cell receptor beta chains were sequenced from one sample in a study of identical twins. TCRdb analysed the 5' RACE reads with MiXCR anew, one entry per CDR3 protein. Here the sample spans 300,000 to 400,000 distinct CDR3 sequences, roughly an eighth being singletons. This sample was also put to use in a study of yellow fever vaccine responses in identical twins.

Sequenced material: CD8+ T cells sorted from blood. Every receptor here comes from a woman under 30 in good health.

This clonotype turned up a few times. CDR3 region: CASSMGLSQPQHF. The CDR3 DNA follows: TGTGCCAGTAGTATGGGCCTCTCCCAGCCCCAGCATTTT. The J gene is TRBJ1-5, the V gene TRBV19, with D uncertain. This CDR3 is 13 amino acids long. V was trimmed by 3 bases and J by 7 bases, leaving 10 bases between them. CDR1 and CDR2 (germline): LNHDA, SQIVND (reference sequence).

This clonotype was picked up one time. The gene calls are TRBV7-2 and TRBJ2-5; D unresolved. The CDR3 covers 14 residues. Germline CDR1 reads SGHTA; CDR2 reads FQGNSA. V dropped 5 bases and J dropped 1 base, with 11 bases sitting between them. As DNA, the CDR3 is TGTGCCAGCAGCCCATGGACCAGCCAAGAGACCCAGTACTTC. Translating it yields CASSPWTSQETQYF.

The rearrangement uses TRBV6-1 and TRBJ2-7; possibly TRBD2 for D (7 bases). Germline values: CDR1 MNHNS, CDR2 SASEGT. V gave up 10 bases and J gave up 4 bases, with 11 bases separating them. The CDR3 covers 11 residues. The CDR3 here is CATRGGYEQYV. The CDR3 DNA is TGTGCCACTAGGGGGGGGTACGAGCAGTACGTC.

CDR3 in amino acids: CASSLGGLLPSEVYNEQFF. The DNA for the CDR3 is TGCGCCAGCAGCTTGGGTGGACTCCTCCCGTCTGAGGTCTACAATGAGCAGTTCTTC. The chain links TRBV5-1 to TRBJ2-1; D is perhaps TRBD2 (5 bases). The CDR3 runs 19 residues. Germline V lookup: CDR1 SGHRS, CDR2 YFSETQ. V was trimmed by 0 bases and J by 3 bases, leaving 22 bases between them.

This clonotype was observed a handful of times. The gene calls are TRBV9 and TRBJ2-2; D unresolved. Trimming removed 2 bases from V and 2 bases from J, with 19 bases in between. Germline lookup yields CDR1 SGDLS and CDR2 YYNGEE. This CDR3 has 18 residues. The CDR3 DNA is TGTGCCAGCAGCGTCGGCTCCGGGCCACGGCCTAACACCGGGGAGCTGTTTTTT. This encodes CASSVGSGPRPNTGELFF.

This clonotype was seen repeatedly, ten times or more. In DNA, the CDR3 is TGTGCCAGCAGTTTACAACCAAACACCGGGGAGCTGTTTTTT. Its translation: CASSLQPNTGELFF. The chain combines TRBV12-3 or TRBV12-4 with TRBJ2-2, with D hard to call. The CDR3 sequence is 14 residues long. V dropped 2 bases and J dropped 2 bases, with 6 bases sitting between them.

This clonotype was picked up a small number of times. V is TRBV6-5 and J is TRBJ2-4; 9 bases are shared with TRBD2. Trimming removed 0 bases from V and 1 base from J; junction bases left unmatched: 4. This CDR3 has 17 amino acids. Germline-derived CDR1 and CDR2 are MNHEY and SVGAGI. CDR3 amino acids: CASSYSGGGAAKNIQYF. In DNA form, the CDR3 reads TGTGCCAGCAGTTACTCGGGCGGGGGGGCGGCCAAAAACATTCAGTACTTC.

This clonotype was seen a handful of times. The chain has TRBV7-9 and TRBJ2-5, with 7 bases matching TRBD1. Trimming cost V 6 bases and J 1 base; bases outside gene matches: 8. Germline V CDR1 and CDR2: SEHNR, FQNEAQ (reference sequence). CDR3 size: 15 residues. The CDR3 DNA is TGTGCCAGCAGGAAATTGACAGGGCCCCAAGAGACCCAGTACTTC. Its translation: CASRKLTGPQETQYF.

The genes are TRBV11-2 and TRBJ2-1, with 9 nucleotides matching TRBD1. The CDR3 is 19 residues long. CDR1 SGHAT and CDR2 FQNNGV come from the germline V gene. V dropped 4 bases and J dropped 4; count of bases not matched to a gene: 17. The CDR3 DNA reads as TGTGCCAGCAGCTCGCGTTGGGACAGGGACGTGATCGGTTACAATGAGCAGTTCTTC. It translates to CASSSRWDRDVIGYNEQFF.

This clonotype was seen a handful of times. The V and J genes are TRBV29-1 and TRBJ2-7; D may correspond to TRBD1 or TRBD2 (7 bases each). Trimming removed 3 bases at V and 0 bases at J, with 15 bases between. Looked up from germline, CDR1 is SQVTM and CDR2 is ANQGSEA. The CDR3 is 15 amino acids. This CDR3 reads CSVESGGDSSYEQYF. CDR3 coding DNA: TGCAGCGTTGAGTCAGGGGGGGACAGCTCCTACGAGCAGTACTTC.

This clonotype was found a few times. V and J are TRBV10-2 and TRBJ2-4, with D maybe TRBD1 (5 bases). This CDR3 is built from 17 residues. The ends were cut back, 3 bases at V and 0 bases at J, with 15 bases in the middle. The germline gives CDR1 WSHSY, CDR2 SAAADI. The CDR3 sequence is CASSDQGTLLAKNIQYF. The CDR3 DNA is TGCGCCAGCAGTGACCAGGGAACGCTACTAGCCAAAAACATTCAGTACTTC.

The V gene is TRBV29-1, the J gene TRBJ2-5; D is unclear. The CDR3 is 11 residues long. Germline lookup yields CDR1 SQVTM and CDR2 ANQGSEA. The ends were cut back, 2 bases at V and 6 bases at J, with 7 bases in the middle. The CDR3 coding sequence is TGCAGCGTTGAAAATCGAAAGACCCAGTACTTC. Protein product: CSVENRKTQYF.

The chain joins TRBV25-1 to TRBJ2-1, with D perhaps matching TRBD1 or TRBD2 (5 bases each). CDR1 and CDR2 from the germline V gene are MGHDK and SYGVNS. The CDR3 covers 14 residues. Deletions cut 2 bases from V and 8 bases from J, with 13 bases between. CDR3 protein: CASSEGAGLDEQFF. CDR3 DNA sequence: TGTGCCAGCAGTGAAGGGGCAGGACTTGATGAGCAGTTCTTC.

This clonotype was observed a few times. The V and J genes are TRBV24-1 and TRBJ2-2; no clear D gene. V was shortened by 1 base and J by 1 base, with 6 bases between the two germline ends. CDR1 and CDR2 (germline): KGHDR, SFDVKD. This CDR3 region has 15 residues. The CDR3 region is CATSDLNMNTGELFF. In DNA, the CDR3 is TGTGCCACCAGTGATTTAAACATGAACACCGGGGAGCTGTTTTTT.

The J gene is TRBJ1-1, the V gene TRBV20-1, with TRBD1 identical over 8 bases. The CDR3 covers 12 residues. The V and J ends lost 4 bases and 8 bases, in that order; junction bases with no gene match: 6. Per the germline V gene, CDR1 is DFQATT and CDR2 is SNEGSKA (reference sequence). As DNA, the CDR3 is TGCAGTGCTACCACAGGGGGGGCAGAAGCTTTCTTT. Amino acids: CSATTGGAEAFF.

A few counts support this clonotype. The chain employs TRBV29-1 and TRBJ2-5, with D uncertain. The V gene's germline CDR1 is SQVTM and CDR2 ANQGSEA. The CDR3 has 15 amino acids. Trimming cost V 0 bases and J 2 bases, with 13 bases left between them. The chain's CDR3 is CSVEDLLGPQETQYF. CDR3 coding DNA: TGCAGCGTTGAAGATCTTCTTGGCCCGCAAGAGACCCAGTACTTC.

The chain employs TRBV2 and TRBJ2-3; D is perhaps TRBD2 (5 bases). The germline gives CDR1 SNHLY, CDR2 FYNNEI. With 4 bases removed from V and 0 bases from J, the gap between germline ends came to 11 bases. The CDR3 has 15 amino acids. Here the CDR3 DNA reads TGTGCCAGCAGTGGACTAACCATTAGCACAGATACGCAGTATTTT. Its translation is CASSGLTISTDTQYF.

This clonotype has just a few counts. J is TRBJ2-7 and V is TRBV7-2, with 11 bases aligning to TRBD2. CDR3 length equals 15 residues. The germline V gene has CDR1 SGHTA and CDR2 FQGNSA. V shed 5 bases, J shed 3 bases, and the junction held 6 bases outside the gene matches. DNA for the CDR3: TGTGCCAGCAGCCTTAGACTAGCGGGGAGCTACGAGCAGTACGTC. Translating it yields CASSLRLAGSYEQYV.